This entry describes one TCR beta chain. Its antigen is currently unknown. Reverse transcription of all isolated RNA meant that expressed TCRB transcripts were sequenced. Each sample of naive, central memory or regulatory T cells had, on average, roughly 3.6 million reads. Clones were read by immunoSEQ multiplex PCR, and TCRdb kept only the in-frame ones, dropping some. This sample has under 450,000 clones, with approximately 13% found just once. The CDR3 length is 14 residues. Losses at the gene ends were 4 bases for V and 9 bases for J; bases not matched to a gene: 5. In germline, CDR1 is MGHDK, CDR2 SYGVNS. Sorting based on CD45RO/CCR7/CD25/CD127/CD95/CD27 separated CD4+ naive, central memory, regulatory and stem cell-like memory cells. These data are taken from a study of beta chain features in type 1 diabetes. General observations from the study: The question of HLA type influencing TCRB rearrangement was one that remained unresolved here. VDJ junctions from type 1 diabetes patients carried fewer insertions and larger deletions.

The rearrangement links TRBV25-1 to TRBJ1-3, with 11 positions matching TRBD1. The receptor was isolated from a man aged 30 to 45 in good health. The sample comprised naive CD4+ T cells from blood. The CDR3 DNA reads as TGTGCCAGCAGTGCGGACAGGGGGCAGGGCACCATATATTTT. This sequence encodes CASSADRGQGTIYF.